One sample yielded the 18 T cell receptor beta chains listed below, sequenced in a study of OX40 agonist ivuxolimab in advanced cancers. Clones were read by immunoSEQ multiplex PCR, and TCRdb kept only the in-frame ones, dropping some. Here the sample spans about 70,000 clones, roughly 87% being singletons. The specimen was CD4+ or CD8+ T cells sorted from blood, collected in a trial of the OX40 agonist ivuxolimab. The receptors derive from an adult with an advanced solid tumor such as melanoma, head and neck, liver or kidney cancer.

CDR3 sequence reads: CASKIQGLRNQPQHF. DNA for the CDR3: TGTGCCAGCAAAATACAGGGGCTCCGGAATCAGCCCCAGCATTTT. The J gene is TRBJ1-5, the V gene TRBV2; 7 bases map to TRBD1. The CDR3 extends over 15 amino acids. Germline V CDR1 and CDR2: SNHLY, FYNNEI. Unmatched junction bases numbered 10, after V lost 7 bases and J lost 4 bases.

As DNA, the CDR3 is TGTGCCAGCAGCGGTCTCAACTCCTACGAGCAGTACTTC. Translation: CASSGLNSYEQYF. V and J are TRBV7-9 and TRBJ2-7; D gene ambiguous. Trimming took off 5 bases at V and 0 bases at J, with 8 bases between the two ends. The V gene's germline CDR1 is SEHNR and CDR2 FQNEAQ (reference sequence). This CDR3 region has 13 residues.

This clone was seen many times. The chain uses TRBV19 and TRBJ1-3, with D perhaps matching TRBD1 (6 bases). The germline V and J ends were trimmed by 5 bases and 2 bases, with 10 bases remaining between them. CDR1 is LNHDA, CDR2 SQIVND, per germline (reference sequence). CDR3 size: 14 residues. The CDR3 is CASSATGPGNTIYF. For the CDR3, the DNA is TGTGCCAGTAGTGCCACAGGGCCTGGAAACACCATATATTTT. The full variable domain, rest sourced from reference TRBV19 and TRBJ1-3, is DGGITQSPKYLFRKEGQNVTLSCEQNLNHDAMYWYRQDPGQGLRLIYYSQIVNDFQKGDIAEGYSVSREKKESFPLTVTSAQKNPTAFYLCASSATGPGNTIYFGEGSWLTVV.

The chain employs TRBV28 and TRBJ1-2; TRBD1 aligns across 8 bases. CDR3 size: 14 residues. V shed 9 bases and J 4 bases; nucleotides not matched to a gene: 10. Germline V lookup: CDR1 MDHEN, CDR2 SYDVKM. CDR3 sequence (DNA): TGTGCCAGTCAGTTACCGGGACAGGCCTATGGCTACACCTTC. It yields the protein CASQLPGQAYGYTF.

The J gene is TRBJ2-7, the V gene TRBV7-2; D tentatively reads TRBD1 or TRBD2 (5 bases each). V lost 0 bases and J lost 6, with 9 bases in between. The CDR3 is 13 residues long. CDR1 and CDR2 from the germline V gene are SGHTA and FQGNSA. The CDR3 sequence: CASSLAGVGEQYF. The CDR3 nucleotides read TGTGCCAGCAGCTTAGCGGGGGTCGGCGAGCAGTACTTC.

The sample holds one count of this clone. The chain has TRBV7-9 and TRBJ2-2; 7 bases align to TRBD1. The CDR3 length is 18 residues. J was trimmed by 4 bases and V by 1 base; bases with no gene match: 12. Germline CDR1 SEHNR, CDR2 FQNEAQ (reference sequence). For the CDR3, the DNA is TGTGCCAGCAGCTTAGATCGTTGGGGACAGTCGACCACCGGGGAGCTGTTTTTT. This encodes CASSLDRWGQSTTGELFF.

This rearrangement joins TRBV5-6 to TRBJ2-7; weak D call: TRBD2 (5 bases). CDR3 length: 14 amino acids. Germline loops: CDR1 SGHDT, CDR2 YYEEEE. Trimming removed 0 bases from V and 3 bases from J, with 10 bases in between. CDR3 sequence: CASSLGRAHYEQYF. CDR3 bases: TGTGCCAGCAGCTTGGGGCGGGCTCACTACGAGCAGTACTTC. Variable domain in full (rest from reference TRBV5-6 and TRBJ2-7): DAGVTQSPTHLIKTRGQQVTLRCSPKSGHDTVSWYQQALGQGPQFIFQYYEEEERQRGNFPDRFSGHQFPNYSSELNVNALLLGDSALYLCASSLGRAHYEQYFGPGTRLTVT.

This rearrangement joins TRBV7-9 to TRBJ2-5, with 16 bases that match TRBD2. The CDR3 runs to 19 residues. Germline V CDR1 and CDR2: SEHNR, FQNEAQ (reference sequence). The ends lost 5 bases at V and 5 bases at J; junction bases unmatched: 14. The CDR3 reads CASSPHRGTSGGARETQYF. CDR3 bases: TGTGCCAGCAGCCCACATCGAGGGACTAGCGGGGGGGCCCGGGAGACCCAGTACTTC.

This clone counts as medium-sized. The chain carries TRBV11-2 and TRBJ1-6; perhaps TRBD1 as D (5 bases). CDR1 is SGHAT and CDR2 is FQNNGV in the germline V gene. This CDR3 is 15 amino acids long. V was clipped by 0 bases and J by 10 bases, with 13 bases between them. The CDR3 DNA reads TGTGCCAGCAGCTTAGAGTTATCAGGGCACTCACCCCTCCACTTT. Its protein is CASSLELSGHSPLHF.

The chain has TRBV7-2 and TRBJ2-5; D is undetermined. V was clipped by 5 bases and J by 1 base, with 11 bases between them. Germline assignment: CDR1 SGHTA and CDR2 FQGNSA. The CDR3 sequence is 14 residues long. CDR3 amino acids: CASSRVEVQETQYF. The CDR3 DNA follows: TGTGCCAGCAGCCGCGTAGAGGTCCAAGAGACCCAGTACTTC.

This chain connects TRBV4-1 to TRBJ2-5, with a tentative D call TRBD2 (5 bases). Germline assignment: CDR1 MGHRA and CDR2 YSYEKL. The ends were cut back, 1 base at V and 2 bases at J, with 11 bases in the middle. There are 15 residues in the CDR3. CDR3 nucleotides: TGCGCCAGCAGCCAAGCCGGAAGCGGACAAGAGACCCAGTACTTC. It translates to CASSQAGSGQETQYF.

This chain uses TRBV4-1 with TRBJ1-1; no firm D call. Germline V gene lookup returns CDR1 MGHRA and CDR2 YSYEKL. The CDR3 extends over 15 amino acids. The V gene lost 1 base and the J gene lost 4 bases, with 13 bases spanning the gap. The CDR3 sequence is CASSQGVRAPTEAFF. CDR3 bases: TGCGCCAGCAGCCAAGGTGTCCGGGCTCCCACTGAAGCTTTCTTT.

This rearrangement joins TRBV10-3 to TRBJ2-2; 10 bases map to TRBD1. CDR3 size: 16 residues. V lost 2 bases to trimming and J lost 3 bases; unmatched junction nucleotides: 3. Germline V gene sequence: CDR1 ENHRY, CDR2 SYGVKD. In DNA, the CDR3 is TGTGCCATCAGTGAGCGGACAGGGGGGGACACCGGGGAGCTGTTTTTT. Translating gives CAISERTGGDTGELFF.

CDR3 in amino acids: CASSPLAGGGNEQFF. CDR3 nucleotide sequence: TGCGCCAGCAGCCCCCTAGCGGGGGGGGGCAATGAGCAGTTCTTC. The chain couples TRBV5-1 to TRBJ2-1; 12 positions agree with TRBD2. Germline V lookup: CDR1 SGHRS, CDR2 YFSETQ. The CDR3 totals 15 residues. The V and J ends lost 4 bases and 6 bases, in that order; junction bases with no gene match: 5.

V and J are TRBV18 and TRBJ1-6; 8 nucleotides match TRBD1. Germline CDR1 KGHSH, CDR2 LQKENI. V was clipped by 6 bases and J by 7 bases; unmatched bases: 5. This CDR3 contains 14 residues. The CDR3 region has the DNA TGTGCCAGCTCCGTGGACAGGGACAATTCACCCCTCCACTTT. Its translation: CASSVDRDNSPLHF.

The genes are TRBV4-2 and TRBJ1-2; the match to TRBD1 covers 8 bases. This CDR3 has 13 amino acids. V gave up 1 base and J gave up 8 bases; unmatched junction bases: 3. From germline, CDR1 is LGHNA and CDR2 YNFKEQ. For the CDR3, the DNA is TGTGCCAGCAGCCAAGGACAGGGGTACGGCTACACCTTC. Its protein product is CASSQGQGYGYTF.

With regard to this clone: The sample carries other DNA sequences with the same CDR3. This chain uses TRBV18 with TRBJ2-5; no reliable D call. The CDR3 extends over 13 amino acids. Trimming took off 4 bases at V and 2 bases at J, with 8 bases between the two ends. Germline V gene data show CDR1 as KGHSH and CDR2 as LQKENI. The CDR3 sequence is CASSLGLQETQYF. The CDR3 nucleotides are TGTGCCAGCTCACTAGGGTTACAAGAGACCCAGTACTTC.

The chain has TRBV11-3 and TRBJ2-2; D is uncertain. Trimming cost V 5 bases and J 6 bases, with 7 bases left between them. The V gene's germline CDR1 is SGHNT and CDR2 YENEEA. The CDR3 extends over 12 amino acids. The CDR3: CASSLRAGELFF. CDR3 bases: TGTGCCAGCAGCCTCCGGGCCGGGGAGCTGTTTTTT.